Shown below are 10 T cell receptor beta chains from a single sample sequenced in a study of identical twins' blood T cells. Using its own MiXCR run on the 5' RACE reads, TCRdb lists one record per CDR3 protein. The sample consists of 350,000 to 400,000 distinct CDR3 sequences, 28% of them appearing once. The sequenced sample was PBMCs. These receptors were collected from a woman between 18 and 55 years old in good health.

This chain uses TRBV5-1 with TRBJ2-3; D could derive from TRBD1 or TRBD2 (7 bases each). V was trimmed by 1 base and J by 4 bases, leaving 13 bases between them. CDR1 SGHRS and CDR2 YFSETQ come from the germline V gene. The CDR3 consists of 15 residues. CDR3 bases: TGCGCCAGCAGCTTGCCTCAGGGGGGGCCAGATACGCAGTATTTT. Translating gives CASSLPQGGPDTQYF.

The J gene is TRBJ1-1, the V gene TRBV10-2; D is unclear. Between the trimmed V and J ends, which lost 5 bases and 7 bases, there was a span of 14 bases. Germline lookup yields CDR1 WSHSY and CDR2 SAAADI. The length of the CDR3 is 13 residues. The CDR3 nucleotides read TGCGCCAGCAGTTGGGTCGGAGTGGATGAAGCTTTCTTT. This codes for CASSWVGVDEAFF.

For this clonotype: Sequence at one end of the junction differs from germline and may be a read error. The rearrangement uses TRBV11-2 and TRBJ2-7; 7 bases align to TRBD2. This CDR3 is 15 amino acids long. Germline CDR1 is SGHAT and CDR2 is FQNNGV. Here the CDR3 reads CSSRTRGPGINEQYF. The CDR3 DNA reads as TGTTCCAGCAGGACTAGGGGTCCAGGTATCAACGAGCAGTACTTC.

Ten or more counts support this clonotype. V is TRBV6-5 and J is TRBJ1-5, with D possibly matching TRBD1 (6 bases). This CDR3 comprises 14 residues. V lost 4 bases, J lost 2 bases, and 9 bases lay in between. Germline CDR1 is MNHEY and CDR2 is SVGAGI. The DNA for the CDR3 is TGTGCCAGCAGTTTGTCAGGGGGCAATCAGCCCCAGCATTTT. It specifies CASSLSGGNQPQHF.

This clonotype came up once. Just one base apart from a much larger clone, this may be a read error. The chain uses TRBV5-1 and TRBJ2-3; TRBD1 matches 7 bases. This CDR3 spans 15 amino acids. Germline values: CDR1 SGHRS, CDR2 YFSETQ. CDR3 region: CASSTGTATTYTQYF. The CDR3 nucleotides read TGCGCCAGCAGCACCGGGACAGCGACCACATATACGCAGTATTTT.

This clonotype was found many times. V gene TRBV6-6 combines with J gene TRBJ1-1; D unresolved. There are 16 residues in the CDR3. Germline CDR1 reads MNHNY; CDR2 reads SVGAGI (reference sequence). V was cut by 6 bases and J by 0 bases, with 17 bases left in between. The CDR3 DNA sequence: TGTGCCAGCAGCCCCCTTAGGACGGCTCTGAACACTGAAGCTTTCTTT. Protein product: CASSPLRTALNTEAFF.

This clonotype is a singleton in its sample. A single base separates this from a much larger clone, so it may be a read error. This chain joins TRBV20-1 and TRBJ2-7, with 7 bases lining up with TRBD1. Germline CDR1 and CDR2: DFQATT and SNEGSKA (reference sequence). The length of the CDR3 is 13 residues. The chain's CDR3 is CGADRDRSYEQYF. As DNA, the CDR3 is TGCGGTGCTGACCGGGACAGATCCTACGAGCAGTACTTC.

This clonotype was picked up a small number of times. The chain recombines TRBV14 with TRBJ1-2; no definite D call. The V and J ends lost 2 bases and 1 base respectively, with 5 bases between them. The germline V gene has CDR1 SGHDN and CDR2 FVKESK. The CDR3 is 13 residues long. This CDR3 reads CASSQHSNYGYTF. The CDR3 coding sequence is TGTGCCAGCAGCCAACACAGTAACTATGGCTACACCTTC.

There are a few counts of this clonotype. Here the CDR3 reads CASSLDGGSAGELFF. CDR3 in DNA: TGTGCCAGCAGCTTAGATGGCGGGAGCGCCGGGGAGCTGTTTTTT. The rearrangement uses TRBV7-9 and TRBJ2-2; 7 bases fit TRBD2. Germline V gene sequence: CDR1 SEHNR, CDR2 FQNEAQ (reference sequence). V shed 1 base, J shed 6 bases, and the junction held 5 bases outside the gene matches. This CDR3 contains 15 residues.

The table lists this clonotype with many counts. This chain connects TRBV6-4 to TRBJ2-1; D is unclear. Germline lookup yields CDR1 MRHNA and CDR2 SNTAGT. The CDR3 sequence is 13 residues long. Trimming removed 1 base from V and 10 bases from J, with 11 bases in between. The DNA of the CDR3 is TGTGCCAGCAGTGACTTTCGAGACTCCGAGCAGTTCTTC. It encodes CASSDFRDSEQFF.